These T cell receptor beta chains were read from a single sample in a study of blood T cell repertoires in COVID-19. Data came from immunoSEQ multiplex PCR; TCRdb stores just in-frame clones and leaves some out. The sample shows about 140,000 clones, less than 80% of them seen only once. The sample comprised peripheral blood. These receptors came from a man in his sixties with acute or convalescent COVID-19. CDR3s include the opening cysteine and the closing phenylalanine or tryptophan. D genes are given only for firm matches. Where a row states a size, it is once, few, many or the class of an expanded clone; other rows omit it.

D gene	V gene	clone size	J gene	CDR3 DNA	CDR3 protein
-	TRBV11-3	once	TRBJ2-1	TGTGCCAGCAGCGGAGACAGCAATGAGCAGTTCTTC	CASSGDSNEQFF
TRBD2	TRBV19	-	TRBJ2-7	TGTGCCAGTAGTATTTCTAGCGGGGTGGCAGCCGAGCAGTACTTC	CASSISSGVAAEQYF
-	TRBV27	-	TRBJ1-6	TGTGCCAGCAGTTTACCGGCGGATAATTCACCCCTCCACTTT	CASSLPADNSPLHF
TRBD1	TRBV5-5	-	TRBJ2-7	TGTGCCAGCAGCTTGCAAGGGACAGGACCCTACGAGCAGTACTTC	CASSLQGTGPYEQYF
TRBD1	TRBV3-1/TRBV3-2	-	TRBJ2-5	TGTGCCAGCAGCCAAGCCGGTGGGACAGGGGGCGCGACCCAGTACTTC	CASSQAGGTGGATQYF
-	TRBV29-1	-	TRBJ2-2	TGCAGCGCATCAGTGGATACTACGAACACCGGGGAGCTGTTTTTT	CSASVDTTNTGELFF
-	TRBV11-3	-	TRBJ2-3	TGTGCCAGCAGCCCTCGGACTAGCACAGATACGCAGTATTTT	CASSPRTSTDTQYF
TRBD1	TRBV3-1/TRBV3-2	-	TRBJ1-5	TGTGCCAGCAGCCACCCCGACAGGGGGCCCAATCAGCCCCAGCATTTT	CASSHPDRGPNQPQHF
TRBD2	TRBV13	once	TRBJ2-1	TGTGCCAGCAGCTGGGCCGGGACTAGCGGGTGGCATGAGCAGTTCTTC	CASSWAGTSGWHEQFF
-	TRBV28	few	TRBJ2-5	TGTGCCAGCAGCCCCCTTCAAGAGACCCAGTACTTC	CASSPLQETQYF
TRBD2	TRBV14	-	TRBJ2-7	TGTGCCAGCAGCCAAGTCCCAGCGGGAGTCTCCGAGCAGTACTTC	CASSQVPAGVSEQYF
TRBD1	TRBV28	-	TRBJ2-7	TGTGCCAGCAGTTCACCCGGGACAGGGGGACCCGAGCAGTACTTC	CASSSPGTGGPEQYF
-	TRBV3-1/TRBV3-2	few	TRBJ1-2	TGTGCCAGCTCCTCGGGACTTAACTATGGCTACACCTTC	CASSSGLNYGYTF
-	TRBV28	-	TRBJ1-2	TGTGCCAGCAGACACGAAGTCGGCTACACCTTC	CASRHEVGYTF
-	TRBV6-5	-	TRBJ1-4	TGTGCCTCAGTACATGGGGGCAGGGCTAATGAAAAACTGTTTTTT	CASVHGGRANEKLFF
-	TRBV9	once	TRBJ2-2	TGTGCCAGCAGCTCCGGGTTGCGAGCAAACACCGGGGAGCTGTTTTTT	CASSSGLRANTGELFF
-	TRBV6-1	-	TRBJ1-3	TGTGCCAGCAGTGAAGGGTCCTACTCTGGAAACACCATATATTTT	CASSEGSYSGNTIYF
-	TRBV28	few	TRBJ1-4	TGTGCCAGCGGGGGGAATGAAAAACTGTTTTTT	CASGGNEKLFF
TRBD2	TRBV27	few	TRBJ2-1	TGTGCCAGCAGTTTTAGTACTAGCGGGACCAGAGAGCAGTTCTTC	CASSFSTSGTREQFF
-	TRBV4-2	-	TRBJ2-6	TGTGCCAGCAGCCAAGATTCAGGGCCTGGGGCCAACGTCCTGACTTTC	CASSQDSGPGANVLTF
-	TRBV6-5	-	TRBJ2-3	TGTGCCAGCAGCGTCACAGATACGCAGTATTTT	CASSVTDTQYF
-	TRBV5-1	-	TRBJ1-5	TGCGCCAGCAGCTTGGCCCCGGCAGGGGCCCGACACGATCAGCCCCAGCATTTT	CASSLAPAGARHDQPQHF
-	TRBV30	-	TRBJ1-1	TGTGCCTGGAGTGCCCTGGGACACGCGAACACTGAAGCTTTCTTT	CAWSALGHANTEAFF